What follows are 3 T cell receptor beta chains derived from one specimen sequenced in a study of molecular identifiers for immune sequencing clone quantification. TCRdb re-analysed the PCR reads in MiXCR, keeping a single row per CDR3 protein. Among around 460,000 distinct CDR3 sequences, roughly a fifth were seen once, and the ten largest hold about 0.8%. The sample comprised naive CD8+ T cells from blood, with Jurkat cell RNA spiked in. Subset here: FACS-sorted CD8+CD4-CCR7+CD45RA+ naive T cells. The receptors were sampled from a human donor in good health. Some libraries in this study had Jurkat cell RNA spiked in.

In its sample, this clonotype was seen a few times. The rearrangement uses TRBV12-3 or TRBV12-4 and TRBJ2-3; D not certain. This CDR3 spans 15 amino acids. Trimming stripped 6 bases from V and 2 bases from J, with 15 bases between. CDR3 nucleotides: TGTGCCAGCAGCCATACAGTACGTCTCACAGATACGCAGTATTTT. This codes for CASSHTVRLTDTQYF.

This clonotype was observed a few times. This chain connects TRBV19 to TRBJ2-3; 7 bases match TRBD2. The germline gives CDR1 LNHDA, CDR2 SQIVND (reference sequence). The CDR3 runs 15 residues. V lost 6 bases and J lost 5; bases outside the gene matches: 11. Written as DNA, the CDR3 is TGTGCCAGTAGCCCTGGGGGGGTAAAAGGAGATACGCAGTATTTT. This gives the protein CASSPGGVKGDTQYF.

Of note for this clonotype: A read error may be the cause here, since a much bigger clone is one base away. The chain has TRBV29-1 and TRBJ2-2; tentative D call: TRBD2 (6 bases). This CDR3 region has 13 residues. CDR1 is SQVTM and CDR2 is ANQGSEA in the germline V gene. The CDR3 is CSVVRESGGEMFF. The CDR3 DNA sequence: TGCAGCGTTGTACGGGAGTCAGGCGGGGAGATGTTTTTT.